This TCR beta chain appears in the sequencing data of a study of shared clonotypes between healthy human individuals. Method: immunoSEQ multiplex PCR; TCRdb's copy keeps in-frame clones and lacks some. The table has under 2,500,000 clones, approximately 96% seen once; the top ten hold 0.13%. CD4+ cells underwent separation, giving CD45RA+ naive and CD45RA-negative memory subsets. The CDR3 runs to 15 residues. V dropped 4 bases and J dropped 2 bases, with 15 bases sitting between them. CDR1 and CDR2 from the germline V gene are SQVTM and ANQGSEA. The specimen sequenced was naive CD4+ T cells sorted from blood. Subset denoted: CD45RA+ positively selected. The chain employs TRBV29-1 and TRBJ1-3; weak D call: TRBD1 (5 bases). The TCR sequence derives from a man aged 18-30 years in good health. The CDR3 sequence: CSVVLQGRAGNTIYF. CDR3 nucleotides: TGCAGCGTTGTTCTGCAGGGCCGGGCTGGAAACACCATATATTTT.